The next 14 T cell receptor beta chains were all read from a single sample in a study of human T cells and chemical hapten exposure. Unfractionated whole blood served as the source for total RNA extraction. Each cDNA molecule in the library carried unique molecular identifiers. TCRdb reanalysed the reads using MiXCR and keeps one entry per CDR3 protein. The sample yields around 120,000 distinct CDR3 sequences, approximately 9.3% seen once. Sequencing used whole blood. The receptors stem from a human donor in good health. Some clones in this sample may be carry-over from other donors' samples.

CDR3 loop: CASSLGLAQAENIQYF. The CDR3 DNA reads TGTGCCAGCAGCTTAGGATTAGCACAGGCCGAAAACATTCAGTACTTC. V is TRBV11-1 and J is TRBJ2-4, with D tentatively TRBD1 (5 bases). V lost 1 base to trimming and J lost 5 bases, with 15 bases between them. The CDR3 runs to 16 residues. Germline loops: CDR1 SGHAT, CDR2 FQDESV (reference sequence).

V gene TRBV2 combines with J gene TRBJ2-5; 7 nucleotides agree with TRBD1. Losses at the gene ends were 2 bases for V and 5 bases for J; bases not matched to a gene: 8. The CDR3 length is 15 residues. The germline gives CDR1 SNHLY, CDR2 FYNNEI. For the CDR3, the DNA is TGTGCCAGCAGTGAATCTAGGGCAGGGGGTGAGACCCAGTACTTC. Its translation is CASSESRAGGETQYF. The variable domain in full, completed from reference TRBV2 and TRBJ2-5, reads EPEVTQTPSHQVTQMGQEVILRCVPISNHLYFYWYRQILGQKVEFLVSFYNNEISEKSEIFDDQFSVERPDGSNFTLKIRSTKLEDSAMYFCASSESRAGGETQYFGPGTRLLVL.

Ten or more counts support this clonotype. The rearrangement uses TRBV12-3 or TRBV12-4 and TRBJ1-5; D is uncertain. The CDR3 runs 13 residues. Trimming cost V 1 base and J 6 bases, with 7 bases left between them. This chain's CDR3 is CASSLGGLQPQHF. Here the CDR3 DNA reads TGTGCCAGCAGTTTAGGAGGGCTTCAGCCCCAGCATTTT.

With regard to this clonotype: The DNA is left out, because the CDR3 cannot be placed on it with certainty; the CDR3 is given as TCRdb lists it. The chain uses TRBV20-1 and TRBJ2-1; TRBD1 is taken as the D call from the table, unchecked against the DNA. Germline V lookup: CDR1 DFQATT, CDR2 SNEGSKA (reference sequence). The CDR3 is 18 residues long, ends included. This CDR3 reads CSARVVRAGVGVGNEQFF.

CDR3 protein: CSARDIGLAKMNEQFF. CDR3 nucleotides: TGCAGTGCTAGAGATATAGGACTAGCGAAGATGAATGAGCAGTTCTTC. V and J are TRBV20-1 and TRBJ2-1; TRBD2 agrees at 9 bases. The germline V gene encodes CDR1 DFQATT and CDR2 SNEGSKA (reference sequence). V lost 0 bases, J lost 7 bases, and 10 bases stayed unmatched. The CDR3 runs to 16 residues.

The gene calls are TRBV15 and TRBJ1-1; D may be TRBD1 (5 bases). Trimming took 0 bases from V and 6 from J, leaving 11 bases between them. The germline gives CDR1 LNHNV, CDR2 YYDKDF (reference sequence). The CDR3 extends over 14 amino acids. In nucleotides, the CDR3 is TGTGCCACCAGCAGAGATTTCGGGGGTTCTGAAGCTTTCTTT. Translating it yields CATSRDFGGSEAFF.

This clonotype was detected a few times. This chain connects TRBV5-1 to TRBJ1-3; no clear D. Germline V gives CDR1 SGHRS, CDR2 YFSETQ. The V and J ends lost 1 base and 4 bases respectively, with 9 bases between them. This CDR3 has 14 amino acids. The chain's CDR3 is CASSLQGTGNTIYF. The CDR3 coding sequence is TGCGCCAGCAGCTTGCAAGGAACCGGAAACACCATATATTTT.

A few counts support this clonotype. The chain has TRBV10-3 and TRBJ2-3; no clear D gene. The ends were cut back, 7 bases at V and 0 bases at J, with 5 bases in the middle. The CDR3 consists of 12 residues. Germline-derived CDR1 and CDR2 are ENHRY and SYGVKD. CDR3 residues: CAIKGSTDTQYF. The CDR3 coding sequence is TGTGCCATCAAGGGAAGCACAGATACGCAGTATTTT.

The chain recombines TRBV20-1 with TRBJ2-5; a possible D gene is TRBD2 (6 bases). The germline V and J ends were trimmed by 2 bases and 7 bases, with 17 bases remaining between them. Germline CDR1 and CDR2: DFQATT and SNEGSKA (reference sequence). This CDR3 spans 14 amino acids. Here the CDR3 reads CSARTRDSLGTQYF. The CDR3 coding sequence is TGCAGTGCTAGAACCCGGGACTCCTTAGGGACCCAGTACTTC.

The chain recombines TRBV29-1 with TRBJ2-3, with D perhaps matching TRBD2 (6 bases). The germline V gene encodes CDR1 SQVTM and CDR2 ANQGSEA. The CDR3 length is 13 residues. Trimming left V 4 bases short and J 2 bases short, with 10 bases between. The CDR3 here is CSVGGIFTDTQYF. For the CDR3, the DNA is TGCAGCGTTGGCGGGATCTTCACAGATACGCAGTATTTT.

V and J are TRBV5-1 and TRBJ1-1; no definite D call. V lost 5 bases and J 1 base, leaving 12 bases between the germline ends. Germline CDR1 SGHRS, CDR2 YFSETQ. The CDR3 has 14 residues. The CDR3 bases are TGCGCCAGCAGGTTGTCCGACGGGAACACTGAAGCTTTCTTT. Translating it yields CASRLSDGNTEAFF.

This clonotype was counted at least ten times. The gene calls are TRBV19 and TRBJ2-2, with D possibly matching TRBD1 (5 bases). Trimming shortened V by 6 bases and J by 6 bases, and 5 bases separated the two germline ends. The CDR3 has 11 residues. From germline, CDR1 is LNHDA and CDR2 SQIVND (reference sequence). The CDR3 loop is CASRGPGELFF. The CDR3, as DNA: TGTGCCAGTAGGGGGCCCGGGGAGCTGTTTTTT.

The chain couples TRBV6-6 to TRBJ2-7, with 7 bases fitting TRBD1. Germline lookup yields CDR1 MNHNY and CDR2 SVGAGI (reference sequence). With 4 bases clipped from V and 2 bases from J, the junction kept 8 bases outside the gene matches. The CDR3 loop spans 15 amino acids. The CDR3 spells CASSSDRDIPYEQYF. CDR3 nucleotides: TGTGCCAGCAGTTCCGACAGGGATATACCCTACGAGCAGTACTTC.

This clonotype was recorded a few times. A junction boundary mismatches the germline segment, possibly from a read error. The V call is TRBV5-1, the J call TRBJ2-3, with 10 nucleotides matching TRBD1. Germline V gives CDR1 SGHRS, CDR2 YFSETQ. The CDR3 runs 15 residues. CDR3 nucleotide sequence: TGCGCCAGCAGATTGGGACAGGGGCCCACAGATACGCAGTATTTT. Residues: CASRLGQGPTDTQYF.